Shown below are 2 T cell receptor beta chains from a single sample sequenced in a study of regulatory T cells in long-lasting Graves disease. Library construction for TCR beta used iRepertoire HTBI primers and Arm-PCR of CDR3 regions. Via MiXCR, TCRdb re-called the multiplex PCR reads, giving one row per CDR3 protein. The sample yields 600,000 to 650,000 distinct CDR3 sequences, 16% seen once. The time point denotes: newly diagnosed GD, antithyroid drugs for less than 3 months. RNA extracted from PBMCs served as the sequencing template. These same data were also listed under a study on T cells in Graves' hyperthyroidism and ophthalmopathy.

This specimen was peripheral blood mononuclear cells (PBMCs), taken at new diagnosis, from a patient treated with antithyroid drugs. The source is a woman in her twenties or thirties with Graves disease.

The J gene is TRBJ2-1, the V gene TRBV19, with TRBD1 as a possible D gene (6 bases). The ends were cut back, 4 bases at V and 0 bases at J, with 13 bases in the middle. In germline, CDR1 is LNHDA, CDR2 SQIVND (reference sequence). CDR3 length equals 16 residues. The CDR3 spells CASSTQRQVSYNEQFF. The DNA for the CDR3 is TGTGCCAGTAGTACCCAAAGACAGGTCTCCTACAATGAGCAGTTCTTC.

This chain links TRBV9 with TRBJ2-1; no definite D call. V was pared by 2 bases and J by 6 bases, with 6 bases between. In germline, CDR1 is SGDLS, CDR2 YYNGEE. This CDR3 has 12 amino acids. The CDR3 DNA follows: TGTGCCAGCAGCGTGGACGGCAATGAGCAGTTCTTC. Translated: CASSVDGNEQFF. The full variable domain, with the rest looked up from reference TRBV9 and TRBJ2-1, is DSGVTQTPKHLITATGQRVTLRCSPRSGDLSVYWYQQSLDQGLQFLIQYYNGEERAKGNILERFSAQQFPDLHSELNLSSLELGDSALYFCASSVDGNEQFFGPGTRLTVL.